This is a list of T cell receptor beta chains from one sample in a study of blood T cell repertoires in COVID-19. The protocol was immunoSEQ multiplex PCR, while the TCRdb copy is restricted to in-frame clones and leaves out a portion. The sample contains about 250,000 clones, 80% to 90% of which appear only once. Sequenced sample: PBMCs or T cells enriched from blood (not recorded which). Receptors were obtained from a woman between 18 and 29 years old who had recovered from COVID-19. CDR3s include the opening cysteine and the closing phenylalanine or tryptophan. The D gene is left open where the match is weak. Part of the rows lack a size; the others show once, few, many or a class for expanded clones.

clone_size	d_call	v_call	j_call	cdr3_aa	cdr3_nt
.	TRBD2	TRBV11-3	TRBJ2-1	CASSRTSGLINEQFF	TGTGCCAGCAGCAGGACTAGCGGGCTGATCAATGAGCAGTTCTTC
.	.	TRBV6-5	TRBJ1-2	CASTGTLSGYTF	TGTGCCAGCACCGGGACACTCTCCGGCTACACCTTC
.	TRBD1	TRBV28	TRBJ1-1	CASSPGQGTYTEAFF	TGTGCCAGCAGTCCGGGACAGGGGACATACACTGAAGCTTTCTTT
.	.	TRBV2	TRBJ1-2	CASSEHRDTKGYTF	TGTGCCAGCAGTGAGCACAGGGATACTAAGGGCTACACCTTC
few	TRBD2	TRBV13	TRBJ2-1	CASSPAGGPYNEQFF	TGTGCCAGCAGCCCGGCGGGGGGCCCATACAATGAGCAGTTCTTC
.	.	TRBV29-1	TRBJ2-3	CSGGGAAGNTQYF	TGCAGCGGGGGCGGGGCGGCGGGTAATACGCAGTATTTT
.	TRBD1	TRBV5-4	TRBJ1-3	CASSLATGAGNTIYF	TGTGCCAGCAGCTTGGCGACAGGGGCTGGAAACACCATATATTTT
.	TRBD1	TRBV3-1/TRBV3-2	TRBJ1-4	CASSQSTGGPSEKLFF	TGTGCCAGCAGCCAATCTACAGGGGGCCCTAGTGAAAAACTGTTTTTT
.	.	TRBV18	TRBJ1-1	CASSTQQEPTDTEAFF	TGTGCCAGCTCAACACAACAGGAGCCTACGGATACTGAAGCTTTCTTT
.	.	TRBV9	TRBJ2-1	CASSVISGHVEGGEQFF	TGTGCCAGCAGCGTAATCTCGGGACACGTCGAAGGGGGTGAGCAGTTCTTC
.	.	TRBV28	TRBJ2-5	CASSPSTGRPEFSQETQYF	TGTGCCAGCAGTCCGTCCACAGGGAGACCAGAATTTTCTCAAGAGACCCAGTACTTC
.	.	TRBV28	TRBJ1-4	CASSLVLGGSGSGEKLFF	TGTGCCAGCAGTTTGGTTCTGGGAGGGAGCGGGTCGGGTGAAAAACTGTTTTTT
.	.	TRBV19	TRBJ1-5	CASSIVGPSSLPQHF	TGTGCCAGTAGTATAGTGGGGCCCTCGAGCTTGCCCCAGCATTTT
.	.	TRBV24-1	TRBJ1-2	CATSDDSWGYTF	TGTGCCACCAGTGACGACAGTTGGGGCTACACCTTC
.	TRBD1	TRBV27	TRBJ1-1	CASRTAGQGALGNTEAFF	TGTGCCAGCAGGACTGCGGGACAGGGGGCCTTGGGGAACACTGAAGCTTTCTTT
.	.	TRBV6-2/TRBV6-3	TRBJ2-5	CASSTGLQGGTQYF	TGTGCCAGCAGTACCGGGCTACAGGGTGGGACCCAGTACTTC
few	.	TRBV29-1	TRBJ2-7	CSVEDRTGSSEQYF	TGCAGCGTTGAAGATAGAACAGGTTCGAGCGAGCAGTACTTC
.	.	TRBV18	TRBJ1-1	CASSPTLGGLGTEAFF	TGTGCCAGCTCACCTACCCTGGGAGGGTTGGGAACTGAAGCTTTCTTT
.	TRBD2	TRBV7-8	TRBJ2-2	CASSPGLAGGTGELFF	TGTGCCAGCAGCCCCGGACTAGCGGGGGGCACCGGGGAGCTGTTTTTT
.	TRBD2	TRBV9	TRBJ2-1	CASSVTSGNNEQFF	TGTGCCAGCAGCGTCACTAGCGGAAACAATGAGCAGTTCTTC